This T cell receptor (beta chain) was sequenced for a study of blood T cell repertoires in COVID-19. Study details: Collection of acute and convalescent COVID-19 samples took place in the United States, Italy and Spain. T cells, B-cell-depleted T cells, or PBMCs provided the cDNA or gDNA that served as material.

The CDR3 runs 12 residues. The germline gives CDR1 SGDLS, CDR2 YYNGEE. Original analysis: Cell counts per sample came from amplifying reference gene primers. Here immunoSEQ multiplex PCR was the method, and the copy in TCRdb shows in-frame clones only, minus some. That table supplies the V and J calls and clone size; D and trimming were determined from the DNA. The profile shows 120,000 to 150,000 clones, around 89% of them singletons. The TCR was taken from an older woman with active COVID-19. The sequenced material came from peripheral blood. The chain joins TRBV9 to TRBJ2-3; 7 bases fit TRBD2. The CDR3 loop reads CASGEGADTQYF. The CDR3 DNA sequence: TGTGCGAGCGGGGAGGGCGCAGATACGCAGTATTTT. The full variable domain, completed using reference TRBV9 and TRBJ2-3, is DSGVTQTPKHLITATGQRVTLRCSPRSGDLSVYWYQQSLDQGLQFLIQYYNGEERAKGNILERFSAQQFPDLHSELNLSSLELGDSALYFCASGEGADTQYFGPGTRLTVL.